Listed here are 5 T cell receptor beta chains from one sample, sequenced in a study of cytomegalovirus exposure and HLA in healthy donors. It was with 60 Vbeta and 13 Jbeta primers that the PCR ran. Here immunoSEQ multiplex PCR was the method, and the copy in TCRdb shows in-frame clones only, minus some. The sample features about 72,000 clones, with 12% to 15% in its top ten. Sequencing was carried out using PBMCs. The receptors come from a man aged 45-65 years in good health and CMV-seropositive.

This sequence joins TRBV7-2 and TRBJ1-2; no reliable D call. The CDR3 covers 12 residues. The germline gives CDR1 SGHTA, CDR2 FQGNSA. V was shortened by 3 bases and J by 4 bases, with 6 bases between the two germline ends. CDR3 nucleotides: TGTGCCAGCAGCTTTATAGCCTATGGCTACACCTTC. Encoded protein: CASSFIAYGYTF.

This chain joins TRBV28 and TRBJ2-7, with 9 nucleotides matching TRBD2. Germline V gene data show CDR1 as MDHEN and CDR2 as SYDVKM. The CDR3 consists of 14 residues. V was clipped by 4 bases and J by 6 bases; unmatched bases: 7. Written as DNA, the CDR3 is TGTGCCAGCAGTTCCCTAGCGGGACCGATCGAGCAGTACTTC. Its translation: CASSSLAGPIEQYF. Variable domain in full (rest from reference TRBV28 and TRBJ2-7): DVKVTQSSRYLVKRTGEKVFLECVQDMDHENMFWYRQDPGLGLRLIYFSYDVKMKEKGDIPEGYSVSREKKERFSLILESASTNQTSMYLCASSSLAGPIEQYFGPGTRLTVT.

The chain couples TRBV5-1 to TRBJ2-5; 12 nucleotides agree with TRBD2. CDR3 size: 14 residues. V shed 4 bases and J 4 bases; nucleotides not matched to a gene: 2. Per the germline V gene, CDR1 is SGHRS and CDR2 is YFSETQ. CDR3 sequence (DNA): TGCGCCAGCAGCGTGGGACTAGCGGGAGAGACCCAGTACTTC. Translation: CASSVGLAGETQYF.

The rearrangement uses TRBV27 and TRBJ1-5; D is possibly TRBD1 (6 bases). The V gene lost 4 bases and the J gene lost 4 bases, with 14 bases spanning the gap. The CDR3 sequence is 15 residues long. CDR1 MNHEY and CDR2 SMNVEV come from the germline V gene (reference sequence). This CDR3 is CASSWGGGKNQPQHF. CDR3 coding DNA: TGTGCCAGCAGTTGGGGAGGGGGTAAAAATCAGCCCCAGCATTTT.

The chain is built from TRBV30 and TRBJ1-1; D unresolved. CDR3 size: 13 residues. Germline lookup yields CDR1 GTSNPN and CDR2 SVGIG (reference sequence). The germline V and J ends were trimmed by 4 bases and 2 bases, with 11 bases remaining between them. CDR3 DNA sequence: TGTGCCTGGAAAATAATCCTAAACACTGAAGCTTTCTTT. It codes for CAWKIILNTEAFF.